The text below deals with one T cell receptor (beta chain). This entry comes from a study of CD8+ T cells in alopecia areata. Turning to the study itself: Tofacitinib treatment spanned 6 to 18 months, with 6 months off drug afterward.

CDR1 is LNHDA, CDR2 SQIVND, per germline (reference sequence). Trimming left V 6 bases short and J 1 base short, with 15 bases between. The CDR3 contains 15 residues. Reverse transcribed after extraction, RNA yielded cDNA as the sequencing template. Sequencing was performed with immunoSEQ multiplex PCR; in TCRdb, only in-frame clones are kept and a portion is missing. The sample yields 200,000 to 250,000 clones, around three fifths seen once. The sequence was collected from a human donor with alopecia areata. The sequencing here drew on CD4+ T cells sorted from blood, taken at week 0. This rearrangement joins TRBV19 to TRBJ2-5, with D perhaps TRBD1 (5 bases). Here the CDR3 DNA reads TGTGCCAGTAGCCTCCAGGGAACCCTCCAAGAGACCCAGTACTTC. Encoded protein: CASSLQGTLQETQYF.